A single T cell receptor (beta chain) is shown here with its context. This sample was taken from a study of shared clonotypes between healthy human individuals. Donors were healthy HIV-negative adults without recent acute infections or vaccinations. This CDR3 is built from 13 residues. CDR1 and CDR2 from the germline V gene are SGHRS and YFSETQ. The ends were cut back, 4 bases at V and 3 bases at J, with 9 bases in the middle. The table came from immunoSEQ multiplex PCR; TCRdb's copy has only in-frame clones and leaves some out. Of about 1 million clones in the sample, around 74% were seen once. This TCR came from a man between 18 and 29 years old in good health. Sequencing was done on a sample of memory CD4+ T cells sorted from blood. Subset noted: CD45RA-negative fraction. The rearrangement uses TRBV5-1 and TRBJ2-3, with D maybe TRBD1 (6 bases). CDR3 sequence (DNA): TGCGCCAGCAGCAAAGGACAGACAGATACGCAGTATTTT. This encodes CASSKGQTDTQYF.